The rows below give T cell receptor beta chains drawn from one sample of a study of blood T cell repertoires in COVID-19. TCRdb's copy holds only in-frame clones and misses some; the assay was immunoSEQ multiplex PCR. The sample consists of roughly 280,000 clones, 88% of them appearing once. The sample consisted of peripheral blood. The receptors derive from a woman aged 30 to 39 with COVID-19, enrolled during active disease. Both conserved end residues are part of each CDR3. The order of the fields is D gene, J gene, V gene, clone size, CDR3 protein, CDR3 DNA. The D gene is left open where the match is weak. Clone size, where shown, is once, few, many, or a class for clones that have expanded.

D: TRBD1; J: TRBJ1-2; V: TRBV27; size: .; CDR3: CASKGQDYGYTF; DNA: TGTGCCAGCAAAGGACAGGACTATGGCTACACCTTC
D: TRBD2; J: TRBJ2-1; V: TRBV7-9; size: .; CDR3: CASSPVLAGGSPYNEQFF; DNA: TGTGCCAGCAGCCCAGTCCTAGCGGGGGGGAGCCCCTACAATGAGCAGTTCTTC
D: .; J: TRBJ2-4; V: TRBV20-1; size: .; CDR3: CSASPGLENIQYF; DNA: TGCAGTGCTAGTCCGGGACTTGAAAACATTCAGTACTTC
D: TRBD2; J: TRBJ2-5; V: TRBV5-4; size: .; CDR3: CASSLRTSGRGETQYF; DNA: TGTGCCAGCAGCCTGCGGACTAGCGGGAGGGGGGAGACCCAGTACTTC
D: .; J: TRBJ1-1; V: TRBV19; size: .; CDR3: CASSIVGGADTEAFF; DNA: TGTGCCAGTAGTATAGTTGGAGGGGCGGACACTGAAGCTTTCTTT
D: TRBD2; J: TRBJ2-1; V: TRBV5-1; size: .; CDR3: CASSATSTRVEQFF; DNA: TGCGCCAGCAGCGCGACTAGCACTCGGGTTGAGCAGTTCTTC
D: .; J: TRBJ1-2; V: TRBV6-5; size: .; CDR3: CASSPLGKGVYGYTF; DNA: TGTGCCAGCAGTCCCCTCGGGAAGGGAGTCTATGGCTACACCTTC
D: TRBD2; J: TRBJ2-1; V: TRBV5-1; size: .; CDR3: CASSLVAGVSYNEQFF; DNA: TGCGCCAGCAGCTTGGTAGCGGGGGTATCATACAATGAGCAGTTCTTC
D: .; J: TRBJ2-3; V: TRBV11-2; size: .; CDR3: CASSSVGADGIDTQYF; DNA: TGTGCCAGCAGCTCCGTTGGGGCGGATGGTATAGATACGCAGTATTTT
D: TRBD1; J: TRBJ2-2; V: TRBV5-1; size: .; CDR3: CASSLQGAVNTGELFF; DNA: TGCGCCAGCAGCTTACAGGGGGCTGTGAACACCGGGGAGCTGTTTTTT
D: TRBD2; J: TRBJ2-3; V: TRBV24-1; size: .; CDR3: CATSDLRATSGSYTQYF; DNA: TGTGCCACCAGTGATTTGCGGGCCACTAGCGGGAGCTATACGCAGTATTTT
D: .; J: TRBJ2-7; V: TRBV7-9; size: .; CDR3: CASSLGANYEQYF; DNA: TGTGCCAGCAGCTTAGGAGCGAACTACGAGCAGTACTTC
D: .; J: TRBJ2-5; V: TRBV7-6; size: few; CDR3: CASSSLLQGGPQETQYF; DNA: TGTGCCAGCAGCTCCCTTTTGCAGGGGGGCCCCCAAGAGACCCAGTACTTC
D: .; J: TRBJ2-7; V: TRBV4-1; size: once; CDR3: CASSQDPGTPFGEQYF; DNA: TGCGCCAGCAGCCAAGATCCCGGGACTCCGTTTGGTGAGCAGTACTTC
D: TRBD1; J: TRBJ2-2; V: TRBV5-6; size: .; CDR3: CASSSGTGTAGELFF; DNA: TGTGCCAGCAGCTCCGGGACAGGGACGGCCGGGGAGCTGTTTTTT
D: .; J: TRBJ2-7; V: TRBV15; size: .; CDR3: CATSRDYREQYF; DNA: TGTGCCACCAGCAGGGACTATCGCGAGCAGTACTTC
D: TRBD1; J: TRBJ1-5; V: TRBV3-1/TRBV3-2; size: .; CDR3: CASSRRTGGSNQPQHF; DNA: TGTGCCAGCAGCCGACGGACAGGGGGAAGCAATCAGCCCCAGCATTTT
D: .; J: TRBJ2-2; V: TRBV19; size: few; CDR3: CASSIPGVGELFF; DNA: TGTGCCAGTAGTATACCGGGGGTCGGGGAGCTGTTTTTT
D: .; J: TRBJ2-1; V: TRBV6-2/TRBV6-3; size: once; CDR3: CASSWDSIGSYNEQFF; DNA: TGTGCCAGCAGCTGGGACTCTATAGGCTCCTACAATGAGCAGTTCTTC
D: TRBD2; J: TRBJ2-3; V: TRBV19; size: .; CDR3: CASSKLAGGRRTADTQYF; DNA: TGTGCCAGTAGCAAACTAGCGGGAGGGCGCCGAACAGCAGATACGCAGTATTTT
D: .; J: TRBJ2-5; V: TRBV5-1; size: .; CDR3: CASSGTGPQETQYF; DNA: TGCGCCAGCAGCGGGACTGGACCCCAAGAGACCCAGTACTTC
D: TRBD1; J: TRBJ2-7; V: TRBV28; size: .; CDR3: CASSLPPGTGASYEQYF; DNA: TGTGCCAGCAGCCTCCCTCCCGGGACAGGGGCCTCCTACGAGCAGTACTTC